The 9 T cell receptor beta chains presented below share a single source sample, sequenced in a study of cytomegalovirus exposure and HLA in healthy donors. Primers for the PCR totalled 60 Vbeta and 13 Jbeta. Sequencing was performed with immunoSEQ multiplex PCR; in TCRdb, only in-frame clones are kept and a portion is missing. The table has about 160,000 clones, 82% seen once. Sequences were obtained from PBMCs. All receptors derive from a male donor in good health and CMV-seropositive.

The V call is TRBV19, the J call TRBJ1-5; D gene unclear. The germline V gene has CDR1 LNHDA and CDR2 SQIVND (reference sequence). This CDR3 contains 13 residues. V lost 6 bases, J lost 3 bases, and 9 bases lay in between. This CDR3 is CASRDGVNQPQHF. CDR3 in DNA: TGTGCCAGTAGAGACGGGGTCAATCAGCCCCAGCATTTT. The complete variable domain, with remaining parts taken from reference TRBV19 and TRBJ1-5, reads DGGITQSPKYLFRKEGQNVTLSCEQNLNHDAMYWYRQDPGQGLRLIYYSQIVNDFQKGDIAEGYSVSREKKESFPLTVTSAQKNPTAFYLCASRDGVNQPQHFGDGTRLSIL.

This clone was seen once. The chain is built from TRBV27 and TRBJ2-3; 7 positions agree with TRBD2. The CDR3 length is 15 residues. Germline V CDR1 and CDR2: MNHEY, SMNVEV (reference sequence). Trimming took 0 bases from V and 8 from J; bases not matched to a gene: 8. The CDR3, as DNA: TGTGCCAGCAGTTTATCACTGGGGACTATAGGTACGCAGTATTTT. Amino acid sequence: CASSLSLGTIGTQYF.

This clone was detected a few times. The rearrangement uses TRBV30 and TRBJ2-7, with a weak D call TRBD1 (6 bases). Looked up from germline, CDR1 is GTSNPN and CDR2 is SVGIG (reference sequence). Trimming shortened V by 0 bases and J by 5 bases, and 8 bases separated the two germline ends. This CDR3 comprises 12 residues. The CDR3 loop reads CAWSVTGNEQYF. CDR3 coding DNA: TGTGCCTGGAGTGTTACAGGGAACGAGCAGTACTTC.

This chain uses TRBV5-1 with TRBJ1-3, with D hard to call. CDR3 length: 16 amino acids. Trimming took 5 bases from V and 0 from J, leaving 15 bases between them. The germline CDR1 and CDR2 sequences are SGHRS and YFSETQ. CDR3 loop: CASRLGPSSSGNTIYF. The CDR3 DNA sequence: TGCGCCAGCAGACTAGGACCGTCGAGCTCTGGAAACACCATATATTTT.

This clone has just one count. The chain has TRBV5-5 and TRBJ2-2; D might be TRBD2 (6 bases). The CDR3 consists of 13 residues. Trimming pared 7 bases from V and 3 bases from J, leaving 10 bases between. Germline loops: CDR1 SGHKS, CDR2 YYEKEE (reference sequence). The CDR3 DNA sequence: TGTGCCAGCTGGAGGGTCGACACCGGGGAGCTGTTTTTT. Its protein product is CASWRVDTGELFF. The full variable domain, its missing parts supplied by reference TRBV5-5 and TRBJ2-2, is DAGVTQSPTHLIKTRGQQVTLRCSPISGHKSVSWYQQVLGQGPQFIFQYYEKEERGRGNFPDRFSARQFPNYSSELNVNALLLGDSALYLCASWRVDTGELFFGEGSRLTVL.

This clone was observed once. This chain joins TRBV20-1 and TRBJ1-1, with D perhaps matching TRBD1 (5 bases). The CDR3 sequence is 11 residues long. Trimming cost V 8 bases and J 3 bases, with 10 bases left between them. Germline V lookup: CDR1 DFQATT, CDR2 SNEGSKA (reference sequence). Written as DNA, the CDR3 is TGCAGTAGCAGGGCGGACACTGAAGCTTTCTTT. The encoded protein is CSSRADTEAFF.

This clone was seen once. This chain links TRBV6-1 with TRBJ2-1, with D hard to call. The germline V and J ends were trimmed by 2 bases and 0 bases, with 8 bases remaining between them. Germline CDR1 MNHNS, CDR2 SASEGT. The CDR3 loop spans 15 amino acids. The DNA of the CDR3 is TGTGCCAGCAGTGAAAGGTGGAGCTCCTACAATGAGCAGTTCTTC. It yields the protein CASSERWSSYNEQFF.

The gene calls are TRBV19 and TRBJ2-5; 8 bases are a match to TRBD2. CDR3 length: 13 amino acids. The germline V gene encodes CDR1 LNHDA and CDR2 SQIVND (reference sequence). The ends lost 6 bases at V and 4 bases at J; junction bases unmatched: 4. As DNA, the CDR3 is TGTGCCAGTAGCGGGGGGGCCCTAGAGACCCAGTACTTC. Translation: CASSGGALETQYF.

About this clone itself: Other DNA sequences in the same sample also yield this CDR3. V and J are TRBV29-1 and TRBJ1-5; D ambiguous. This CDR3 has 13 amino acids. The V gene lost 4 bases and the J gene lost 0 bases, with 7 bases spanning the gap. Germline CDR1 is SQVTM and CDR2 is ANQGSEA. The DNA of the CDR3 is TGCAGCGTTGCCGAGAATAGCAATCAGCCCCAGCATTTT. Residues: CSVAENSNQPQHF.